This T cell receptor (beta chain) stems from a study of T-cell reconstitution after alpha-beta-depleted transplantation in children (dated by TCRdb to 2016 to 2017). As for the study more broadly: Using TCR repertoire profiling, the study followed T-cell immune reconstitution in a quantitative way in children after TCRalphabeta/CD19-depleted allogeneic hematopoietic cell transplantation.

What the study reported, not specific to this receptor: About two months after transplant, the apparently early recovery of alphabetaT-cell counts reportedly depended on just several hundred clones that had expanded rapidly and came from non-depleted graft cells. The frequencies of hyperexpanded clones fell over the following months, and after one year, T-cell counts and TCRbeta diversity were mostly attributed to newly produced T cells. In some patients, the high TCRbeta diversity seen at day 60 was put down to recipient T cells and intrathymic progenitors that had survived conditioning.

This clonotype appeared many times. What antigen it recognizes has not been identified. Per-nucleotide qualities are absent, and no much larger clonotype sits a single base away. The intended sense of this specimen's treatment or condition label: allogeneic hematopoietic cell transplantation with graft depleted of TCRalphabeta T cells and CD19 B cells. The children who served as transplant recipients had been given grafts of TCRalphabeta/CD19-depleted allogeneic hematopoietic cells. V sheds 7 bases and J sheds 0 bases, leaving 13 bases between their ends. CDR1 and CDR2, per the germline V gene (reference sequence), are DFQATT and SNEGSKA. Including the terminal cysteine and phenylalanine, the CDR3 comprises 14 residues. Kept here is only the CDR3 DNA, which spans 42 bases and is read in frame from base 1. Preparation of the library involved PCR. TCRdb shows the sequencer as Illumina HiSeq 2500. TCR library preparation used molecular barcoding, with unique molecular identifiers applied to normalize quantification of the TCRbeta repertoire. TCRdb reprocessing: public reads trimmed at Q25 with fastp, clones called with MiXCR, in-frame beta chains kept. Rows are combined by CDR3 protein, so each entry shows the most common genes and DNA. Present in this sample are about 170,000 distinct CDR3 sequences, approximately 12% of which were seen just once. Around 14% of the sample goes to the ten largest clones.

The receptor was derived from a boy between 2 and 10 years old with acute myeloid leukemia, due to receive a stem cell transplant. This sequence uses TRBV20-1 and TRBJ2-4; the D gene is unclear. The starting material was PBMCs, obtained before TCRalphabeta/CD19-depleted stem cell transplant. The sequenced DNA is TGCAGTGTTACTACCTGGTTAGCCAAAAACATTCAGTACTTC. It translates as CSVTTWLAKNIQYF.